This T cell receptor beta chain is from a study of T cell responses to AZD1222 COVID-19 vaccine. Overall study findings and caveats: The donor cohort was predominantly white British with a female majority, and clonal diversity may have been underestimated. Seropositivity was recorded at baseline in only a handful of AZD1222 recipients. As reported, nearly half of all spike-specific TCRs target variant regions that are unmutated. Spike-specific TCR breadth and depth went up after people got two AZD1222 doses.

Turning to this clone: The antigen is undetermined.

Only in-frame clones appear in the TCRdb table, and some are missing; sequencing was by immunoSEQ multiplex PCR. The sample shows 200,000 to 250,000 clones, 90% to 95% of them seen only once. The origin of this receptor is an adult in good health. The sample consisted of peripheral blood, taken on day 0 of MenACWY control vaccination.

CDR3 nucleotides: TGTGCCAGCAGCCCGACAGTAAACGGAAACACCATATATTTT. Translating it yields CASSPTVNGNTIYF. V usage is TRBV5-4 and J usage is TRBJ1-3, with D possibly being TRBD1 (5 bases). Trimming took 4 bases from V and 4 from J, leaving 12 bases between them. The CDR3 is 14 residues long. Germline V CDR1 and CDR2: SGHNT, YYREEE (reference sequence).